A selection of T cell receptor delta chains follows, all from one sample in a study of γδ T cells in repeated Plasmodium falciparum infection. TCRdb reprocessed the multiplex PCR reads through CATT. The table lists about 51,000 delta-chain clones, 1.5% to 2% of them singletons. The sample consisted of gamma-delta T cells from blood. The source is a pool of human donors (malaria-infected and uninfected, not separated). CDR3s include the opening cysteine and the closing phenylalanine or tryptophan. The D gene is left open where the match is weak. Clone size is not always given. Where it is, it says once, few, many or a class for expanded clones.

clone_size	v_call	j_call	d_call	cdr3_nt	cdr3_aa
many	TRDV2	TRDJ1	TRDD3	TGTGCCTGTGACACCCTTACTGGGGGATACGGGCATAATTCAGAGAAACTCATCTTT	CACDTLTGGYGHNSEKLIF
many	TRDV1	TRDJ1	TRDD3	TGTGCTCTTGGGCCCCCGGGACCTCCACACCACTTTTACTGGGGGATAAACACCGATAAACTCATCTTT	CALGPPGPPHHFYWGINTDKLIF
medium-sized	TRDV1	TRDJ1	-	TGTGCTCTTGGGGAACTAAAGGGGCTTCCTGCCCAACATAAACTCATCTTT	CALGELKGLPAQHKLIF
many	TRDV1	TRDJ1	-	TGTGCTCTTGGGGAACTATTCCCCCCCCTGGGGCATAAACTCATCTTT	CALGELFPPLGHKLIF
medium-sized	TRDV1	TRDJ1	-	TGTGCTCTTGGGGGACGCTCCGTATTCCTATACCGTAATGGCGACCTTAAACTCATCTTT	CALGGRSVFLYRNGDLKLIF
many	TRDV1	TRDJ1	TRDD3	TGTGCTCTTGGGGTCTTATACCGAGTCTGGGGGATATTAGGCACCGATAAACTCATCTTT	CALGVLYRVWGILGTDKLIF
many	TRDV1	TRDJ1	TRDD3	TGTGCTCTTGGGGAACTCAGGGGCGCCCTCTTTTACTGGGGGATACGCAACCCGTACACCGATAAACTCATCTTT	CALGELRGALFYWGIRNPYTDKLIF
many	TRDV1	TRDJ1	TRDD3	TGTGCTCTTGGGGAACTTAGAGTCTTCACCTGGGCAGGATGGGGATACAGGCTCACCGATAAACTCATCTTT	CALGELRVFTWAGWGYRLTDKLIF
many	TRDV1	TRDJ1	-	TGTGCTCTTGGGGCCAACAAGGTCCCCCGAAGGGGGACCCACCCGTACACCGATAAACTCATCTTT	CALGANKVPRRGTHPYTDKLIF
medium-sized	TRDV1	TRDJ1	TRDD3	TGTGCTCTTGGGGAACTAGCCCTCCTACCCTTCTCTCTTTACTGGGGGAGCTACACCGATAAACTCATCTTT	CALGELALLPFSLYWGSYTDKLIF
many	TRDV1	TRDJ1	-	TGTGCTCTTGGGGTTCCCAAATTAACCTTC	CALGVPKLTF
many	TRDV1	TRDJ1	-	TGTGCTCTACAAATTCCTACGCGTCTGGGGGCCACCGATAAACTCATCTTT	CALQIPTRLGATDKLIF
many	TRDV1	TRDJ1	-	TGTGCTCTTGGGGAACCCCTATTTGTATTCAGTCGGGCGCCTGTCACCGATAAACTCATCTTT	CALGEPLFVFSRAPVTDKLIF
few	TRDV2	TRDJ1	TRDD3	TGTGCCTGTGACTCGGTACCTGCGGGGGATACGGATCGTCATTATCCCGATAAACTCATCTTT	CACDSVPAGDTDRHYPDKLIF
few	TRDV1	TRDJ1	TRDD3	TGTGCTCTTGGGGATTCCTTGCCGAGCGTACTGGGGGGTACGGACACCGATAAACTCATCTTT	CALGDSLPSVLGGTDTDKLIF
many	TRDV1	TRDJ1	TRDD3	TGTGCTCTTGGTGTTAGCCGGGACACTCTTCCAAACATATACTGGGGGATACGCGGAAAACTCATCTTT	CALGVSRDTLPNIYWGIRGKLIF
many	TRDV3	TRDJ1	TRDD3	TGTGCCTTCCCGACCACATTCCCTCTGGGGGCCCCCCGGTACACCGATAAACTCATCTTT	CAFPTTFPLGAPRYTDKLIF
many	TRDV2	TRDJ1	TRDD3	TGTGCCTGTGACACCCTAGCGACTGGGGGATACGGGGGCCCCACCGATAAACTCATCTTT	CACDTLATGGYGGPTDKLIF
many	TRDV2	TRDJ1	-	TGTGCCTGTGACACACTAGTCCCGGGGGATAAACTCATCTTT	CACDTLVPGDKLIF
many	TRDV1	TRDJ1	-	TGTGCTCTTTACAATCCGCTATCTGAGTCCTTAACCGATAAACTCATCTTT	CALYNPLSESLTDKLIF
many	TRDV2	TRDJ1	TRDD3	TGTGCCTGTGATAATCTGGGGGATCGGTACACCGATAAACTCATCTTT	CACDNLGDRYTDKLIF
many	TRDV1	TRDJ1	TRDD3	TGTGCTCTTGGGGAACTAAGTCCTCTCCTTCCTACGTGGGGGATACGTCGGTGCTCCGATAAACTCATCTTT	CALGELSPLLPTWGIRRCSDKLIF
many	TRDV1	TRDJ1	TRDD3	TGTGCTCTTGGGGAACGGGGCGTACTGGGGGATACCCGTAAACTCATCTTT	CALGERGVLGDTRKLIF
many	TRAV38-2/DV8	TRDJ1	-	TGTGCTTATAAGCCTTCCTACCCGCTGGGGGATGGATTAGCCGATAAACTCATCTTT	CAYKPSYPLGDGLADKLIF
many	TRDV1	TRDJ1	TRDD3	TGTGCTCTTTTGGCCCCTTCCTACTGCACGTACTGGGGGATACGCCTGTGTTCCGATAAACTCATCTTT	CALLAPSYCTYWGIRLCSDKLIF
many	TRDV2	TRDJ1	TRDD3	TGTGCCTGTGACACCCTGGGGGATCCACAACTCACCGATAAACTCATCTTT	CACDTLGDPQLTDKLIF
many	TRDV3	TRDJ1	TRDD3	TGTGCCTCCCACCCGTTCCATATGAGACCCTGGGGGAGACCGTACACCGATAAACTCATCTTT	CASHPFHMRPWGRPYTDKLIF
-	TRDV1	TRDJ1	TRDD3	TGTGCTCTCGGAGAACTAAGCTACTTTTGGCGGTCTCCATATACTGGGGGATACGCGGCCGATAAACTCATCTTT	CALGELSYFWRSPYTGGYAADKLIF
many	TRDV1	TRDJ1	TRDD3	TGTGCTCTTGGGGCCCCTATTACGAATCTGGGGGATACAAGGGAAAGCACCGATAAACTCATCTTT	CALGAPITNLGDTRESTDKLIF
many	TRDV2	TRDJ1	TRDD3	TGTGCCTGTGACACCATCCGCGGGATGGGGGATACGCCCGATAAACTCATCTTT	CACDTIRGMGDTPDKLIF